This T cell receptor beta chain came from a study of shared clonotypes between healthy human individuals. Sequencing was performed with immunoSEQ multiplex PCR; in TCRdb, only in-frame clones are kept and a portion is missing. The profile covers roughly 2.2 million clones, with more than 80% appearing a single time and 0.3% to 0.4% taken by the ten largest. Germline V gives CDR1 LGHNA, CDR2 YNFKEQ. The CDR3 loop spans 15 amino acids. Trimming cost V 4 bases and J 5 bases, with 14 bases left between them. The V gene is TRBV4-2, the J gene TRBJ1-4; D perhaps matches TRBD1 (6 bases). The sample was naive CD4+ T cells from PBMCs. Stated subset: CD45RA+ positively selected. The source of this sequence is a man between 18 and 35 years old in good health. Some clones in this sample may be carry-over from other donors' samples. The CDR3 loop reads CASSPKQGNNEKLFF. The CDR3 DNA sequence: TGTGCCAGCAGCCCAAAACAGGGTAACAATGAAAAACTGTTTTTT.